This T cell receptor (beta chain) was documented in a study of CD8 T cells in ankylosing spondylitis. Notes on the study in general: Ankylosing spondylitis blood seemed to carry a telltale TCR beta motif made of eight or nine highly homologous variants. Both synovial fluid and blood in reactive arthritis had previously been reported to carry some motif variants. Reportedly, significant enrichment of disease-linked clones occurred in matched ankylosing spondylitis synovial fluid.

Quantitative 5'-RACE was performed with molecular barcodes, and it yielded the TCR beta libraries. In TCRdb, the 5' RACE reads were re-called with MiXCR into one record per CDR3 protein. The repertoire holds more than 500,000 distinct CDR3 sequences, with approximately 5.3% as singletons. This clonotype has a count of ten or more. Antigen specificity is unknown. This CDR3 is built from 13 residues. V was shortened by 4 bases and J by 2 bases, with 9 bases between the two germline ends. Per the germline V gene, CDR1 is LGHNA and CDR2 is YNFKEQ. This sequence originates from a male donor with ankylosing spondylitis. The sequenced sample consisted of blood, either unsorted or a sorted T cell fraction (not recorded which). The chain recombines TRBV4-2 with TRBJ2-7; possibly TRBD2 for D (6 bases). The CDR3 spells CASSRDFTYEQYF. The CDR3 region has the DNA TGTGCCAGCAGCCGGGACTTTACCTACGAGCAGTACTTC.